The following is a T cell receptor (beta chain) sequence with its context. The data derive from a study of cytomegalovirus exposure and HLA in healthy donors. Amplification used 60 Vbeta primers and 13 Jbeta primers. Sequencing was performed with immunoSEQ multiplex PCR; in TCRdb, only in-frame clones are kept and a portion is missing. The sample gives more than 150,000 clones, less than 80% of which show up once; 1.5% to 2% is in the top ten. Per germline, CDR1 MDHEN and CDR2 SYDVKM. V lost 3 bases and J lost 6, with 17 bases in between. This CDR3 is built from 15 residues. This chain joins TRBV28 and TRBJ1-2; maybe TRBD1 (6 bases). The sample comprised PBMCs. The TCR comes from a man younger than 35 in good health and CMV-seronegative. As DNA, the CDR3 is TGTGCCAGCAGTTTCACAGGGTTAAGTAAGGATGGCTACACCTTC. Protein: CASSFTGLSKDGYTF.